The rows below give T cell receptor beta chains drawn from one sample of a study of vaccination and CD4 T cells after COVID-19. TCRdb reanalysed the PCR reads using MiXCR and keeps one entry per CDR3 protein. The table shows about 20,000 distinct CDR3 sequences, with about 50% occurring only once. Their antigens are not known. Material: CD4+ T cells from blood, cultured in vitro. These receptors came from a human donor who had recovered from COVID-19. CDR3s include the opening cysteine and the closing phenylalanine or tryptophan. Each record gives: J gene, V gene, D gene, clone size, CDR3 DNA, CDR3 protein. A D gene is named only where the DNA matches it firmly. Clone size, where shown, is once, few, many, or a class for clones that have expanded.

>TRBJ2-3|TRBV5-4|NA|NA
TGTGCCAGCAGCTTGGGTGGATTTAGCACAGATACGCAGTATTTT
CASSLGGFSTDTQYF
>TRBJ2-1|TRBV20-1|NA|NA
TGCAGTGCTAGGATCTCCCTTGGGAGCAACTCCTACAATGAGCAGTTCTTC
CSARISLGSNSYNEQFF
>TRBJ2-1|TRBV24-1|NA|NA
TGTGCCACCAGCGACTACTCCCGCTCCTACAATGAGCAGTTCTTC
CATSDYSRSYNEQFF
>TRBJ1-3|TRBV30|NA|NA
TGTGCCTGGAGCTTAGAACAGGTCTCTGGAAACACCATATATTTT
CAWSLEQVSGNTIYF
>TRBJ1-3|TRBV7-2|NA|NA
TGTGCCAGCAGCTTAGGTCCAGGGTTGAGCTCTGGAAACACCATATATTTT
CASSLGPGLSSGNTIYF
>TRBJ2-3|TRBV28|TRBD1|NA
TGTGCCAGCAGTTCAGGGGGCGGCACAGATACGCAGTATTTT
CASSSGGGTDTQYF
>TRBJ2-5|TRBV10-3|TRBD1|few
TGTGCCATCAGTTCGGGACAGAGAGAAAAAGAGACCCAGTACTTC
CAISSGQREKETQYF
>TRBJ2-2|TRBV7-9|NA|NA
TGTGCCAGCAGCTTAGTCCAGGGGCACACCGGGGAGCTGTTTTTT
CASSLVQGHTGELFF
>TRBJ1-5|TRBV10-3|NA|NA
TGTGCCATCAGTGAGTCGGGAGGGAATCAGCCCCAGCATTTT
CAISESGGNQPQHF
>TRBJ1-1|TRBV6-5|NA|few
TGTGCCAGCAGTTCAACTCTTGGTCAGGCTTTCTTT
CASSSTLGQAFF
>TRBJ2-7|TRBV20-1|TRBD1|few
TGCAGTGCTAGACGGGACAGCTACGAGCAGTACTTC
CSARRDSYEQYF
>TRBJ2-6|TRBV19|NA|NA
TGTGCCAGCCACGCCTCTGGGGCCAACGTCCTGACTTTC
CASHASGANVLTF
>TRBJ2-7|TRBV7-6|TRBD1|few
TGTGCCAGCAGCAGGGGGCTCCCCTACGAGCAGTACTTC
CASSRGLPYEQYF
>TRBJ2-5|TRBV20-1|NA|medium-sized
TGCAGTGCTATTGGGACAAACCAAGAGACCCAGTACTTC
CSAIGTNQETQYF
>TRBJ2-5|TRBV20-1|NA|NA
TGCAGTGCTAGAGATCCAGGGAAGGTGCAAGAGACCCAGTACTTC
CSARDPGKVQETQYF
>TRBJ1-2|TRBV7-6|NA|NA
TGTGCCAGCAGCTTTTTACCCGGGACATTCTACACCTTC
CASSFLPGTFYTF
>TRBJ2-6|TRBV10-3|NA|NA
TGTGCCATCAGTGGGGCCAGGGGGGAAGGGTCTGGGGCCAACGTCCTGACTTTC
CAISGARGEGSGANVLTF
>TRBJ1-5|TRBV4-3|NA|once
TGCGCCAGCAGCCTTGGACGGGGCGGCAATCAGCCCCAGCATTTT
CASSLGRGGNQPQHF
>TRBJ2-6|TRBV19|NA|NA
TGTGCCAGTAGTAAATCGGCAGGTAGGGCCAACGTCCTGACTTTC
CASSKSAGRANVLTF
>TRBJ2-7|TRBV20-1|TRBD2|few
TGCAGTGCTACCGGACTAGCGGCTCTGAGGGAGCAGTACTTC
CSATGLAALREQYF
>TRBJ2-5|TRBV19|NA|NA
TGTGCCAGTAGGGACCAAAAAGAGACCCAGTACTTC
CASRDQKETQYF
>TRBJ2-2|TRBV7-2|NA|NA
TGTGCCAGCAGCCGCGCAGGGTTTAACACCGGGGAGCTGTTTTTT
CASSRAGFNTGELFF
>TRBJ2-1|TRBV30|NA|NA
TGTGCCTGGAGTTCGGGACCTTACAATGAGCAGTTCTTC
CAWSSGPYNEQFF
>TRBJ1-1|TRBV6-1|NA|NA
TGTGCCAGCAGTCCAAGGTTCGGCACTGAAGCTTTCTTT
CASSPRFGTEAFF
>TRBJ1-5|TRBV20-1|TRBD1|NA
TGCAGTGCTAGGGCCTTAGACAGGGAGGCTCAGCCCCAGCATTTT
CSARALDREAQPQHF
>TRBJ1-6|TRBV6-2/TRBV6-3|TRBD1|NA
TGTGCCAGCAGTTACCCGACAGGGCGAAATTCACCCCTCCACTTT
CASSYPTGRNSPLHF
>TRBJ2-7|TRBV2|TRBD2|NA
TGTGCCAGCAGTACGAGGACTAGCGGGAGATCAGGGCAGTACTTC
CASSTRTSGRSGQYF
>TRBJ2-3|TRBV11-1|NA|once
TGTGCCAGCAGCGCGGACGGCCAAGGAGATACGCAGTATTTT
CASSADGQGDTQYF
>TRBJ1-2|TRBV19|NA|NA
TGTGCCAGTAAGGAGGGGCACCTACTAAACTATGGCTACACCTTC
CASKEGHLLNYGYTF
>TRBJ2-1|TRBV7-3|TRBD2|once
TGTGCCAGCAGCTTAATCCTAGCGGGACGAAATGAGCAGTTCTTC
CASSLILAGRNEQFF
>TRBJ1-5|TRBV27|TRBD1|few
TGTGCCAGCAGGGGTGAGACAGGGAATCCGTCTCAGCCCCAGCATTTT
CASRGETGNPSQPQHF
>TRBJ1-1|TRBV5-1|NA|NA
TGCGCCAGCGTCCTTGGTCTTGGGTCGGACACTGAAGCTTTCTTT
CASVLGLGSDTEAFF